Presented here are 11 T cell receptor beta chains from one specimen sequenced in a study of T cell responses to AZD1222 COVID-19 vaccine. Generated by immunoSEQ multiplex PCR, the TCRdb table keeps only in-frame clones and is missing some. This table holds 80,000 to 90,000 clones, approximately 90% found once. Material: peripheral blood, obtained on day 0 of AZD1222 vaccination. The receptors come from an adult in good health.

J is TRBJ2-5 and V is TRBV5-1, with 7 bases identical to TRBD2. The ends lost 4 bases at V and 7 bases at J; junction bases unmatched: 10. The CDR3 has 14 residues. Germline assignment: CDR1 SGHRS and CDR2 YFSETQ. As DNA, the CDR3 is TGCGCCAGCAGCGATCACAGCGGGGAAGGGACCCAGTACTTC. This sequence encodes CASSDHSGEGTQYF.

The V call is TRBV24-1, the J call TRBJ2-5; perhaps TRBD1 as D (6 bases). Trimming cost V 8 bases and J 7 bases, with 13 bases left between them. This CDR3 spans 12 amino acids. Germline V gene lookup returns CDR1 KGHDR and CDR2 SFDVKD. The CDR3 bases are TGTGCCACCACTGACGAAGGGGGGACCCAGTACTTC. This gives the protein CATTDEGGTQYF.

The chain combines TRBV5-5 with TRBJ1-1, with 9 bases that match TRBD1. Germline V gene sequence: CDR1 SGHKS, CDR2 YYEKEE (reference sequence). The CDR3 is 15 residues long. The V segment lost 3 bases and the J segment 5 bases; nucleotides outside the gene matches: 8. CDR3 nucleotide sequence: TGTGCCAGCAGCTGGGGACAGGGATCAGGGACTGAAGCTTTCTTT. Translated, it gives CASSWGQGSGTEAFF. Drawing the rest from reference TRBV5-5 and TRBJ1-1, the complete variable domain is DAGVTQSPTHLIKTRGQQVTLRCSPISGHKSVSWYQQVLGQGPQFIFQYYEKEERGRGNFPDRFSARQFPNYSSELNVNALLLGDSALYLCASSWGQGSGTEAFFGQGTRLTVV.

The gene calls are TRBV5-1 and TRBJ2-5; D not resolved. This CDR3 region has 15 residues. V was cut by 4 bases and J by 5 bases, with 18 bases left in between. The germline CDR1 and CDR2 sequences are SGHRS and YFSETQ. The CDR3 loop is CASSVSVLGMETQYF. Written as DNA, the CDR3 is TGCGCCAGCAGCGTATCCGTGCTGGGAATGGAGACCCAGTACTTC.

V is TRBV7-2 and J is TRBJ2-1; TRBD2 is a possible D gene (6 bases). The germline CDR1 and CDR2 sequences are SGHTA and FQGNSA. With 5 bases removed from V and 6 bases from J, the gap between germline ends came to 17 bases. The CDR3 spans 15 residues. CDR3 amino acids: CASSLIGGLGNEQFF. The CDR3 nucleotides read TGTGCCAGCAGCCTTATCGGGGGTTTAGGCAATGAGCAGTTCTTC.

CDR3 in amino acids: CATSDGTRETQYF. CDR3 DNA sequence: TGTGCCACCAGTGATGGGACCAGGGAGACCCAGTACTTC. The chain couples TRBV24-1 to TRBJ2-5, with D perhaps assigned TRBD1 or TRBD2 (5 bases each). Germline loops: CDR1 KGHDR, CDR2 SFDVKD. The CDR3 is 13 residues long. Trimming took off 3 bases at V and 5 bases at J, with 9 bases between the two ends.

This clone was seen just once. This chain joins TRBV19 and TRBJ2-2; D may be TRBD2 (6 bases). V gave up 2 bases and J gave up 5 bases, with 12 bases separating them. CDR3 length: 15 amino acids. The germline gives CDR1 LNHDA, CDR2 SQIVND (reference sequence). CDR3 region: CASSIRGSETGELFF. CDR3 in DNA: TGTGCCAGTAGTATACGGGGGAGTGAAACCGGGGAGCTGTTTTTT.

The chain uses TRBV5-5 and TRBJ1-4, with D unclear. Trimming removed 0 bases at V and 5 bases at J, with 14 bases between. The CDR3 is 16 amino acids. CDR1 is SGHKS, CDR2 YYEKEE, per germline (reference sequence). CDR3 protein: CASSLENLVLNEKLFF. DNA of the CDR3: TGTGCCAGCAGCTTGGAGAACCTAGTATTAAATGAAAAACTGTTTTTT.

The rearrangement joins TRBV27 to TRBJ2-1; 14 nucleotides agree with TRBD2. CDR1 is MNHEY and CDR2 is SMNVEV in the germline V gene (reference sequence). This CDR3 region has 18 residues. V lost 5 bases, J lost 7 bases, and 13 bases stayed unmatched. CDR3 in DNA: TGTGCCAGCAGTCTCGAGGAGACTAGCGGGAGGGTACGTAATGAGCAGTTCTTC. The encoded protein is CASSLEETSGRVRNEQFF.

The V and J genes are TRBV9 and TRBJ2-1; 12 nucleotides agree with TRBD2. V lost 3 bases to trimming and J lost 7 bases; unmatched junction nucleotides: 5. Germline V gene data show CDR1 as SGDLS and CDR2 as YYNGEE. The CDR3 runs 15 residues. The CDR3 DNA reads TGTGCCAGCAGCGCGACTAGCGGGAGTACGAATGAGCAGTTCTTC. Translating it yields CASSATSGSTNEQFF.

This chain joins TRBV7-2 and TRBJ1-2; a possible D gene is TRBD1 (5 bases). Germline V gene sequence: CDR1 SGHTA, CDR2 FQGNSA. This CDR3 comprises 13 residues. The V end lost 11 bases, the J end lost 8 bases, and 21 bases lay between the germline ends. In nucleotides, the CDR3 is TGTGCCCTGGGGCAGCAAGAAGCTATGGGCTACACCTTC. Translation: CALGQQEAMGYTF.